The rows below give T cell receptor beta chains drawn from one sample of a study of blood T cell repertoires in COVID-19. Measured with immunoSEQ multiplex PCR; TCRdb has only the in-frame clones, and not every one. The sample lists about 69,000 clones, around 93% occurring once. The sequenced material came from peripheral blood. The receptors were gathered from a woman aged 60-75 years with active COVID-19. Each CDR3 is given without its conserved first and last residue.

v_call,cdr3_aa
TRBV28,ASGLIYSPLH
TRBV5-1,ASSMDISSYNEQF
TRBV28,ASSFPQGTNYGYT
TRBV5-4,ASSMLGVGNYEQY
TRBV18,ASSPFPQGGITEAF
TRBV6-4,ASSDSGLAGGPGNETQY
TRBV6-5,ASSYKLGAGRSPLH
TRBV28,ASSLTSGSSYEQY
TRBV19,ASSMGGANEKLF
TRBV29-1,SVVTGVMNTEAF
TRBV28,ASSSPGQGVETQY
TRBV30,AVGHPGRSTEAF
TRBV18,ASSRPGTDNEQF
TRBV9,ASSAHPTYEQY
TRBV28,ASSPTGGSRTA
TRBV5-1,ASRPRTSGTYNEQF
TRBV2,ASSPFGQQNNSPLH
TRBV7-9,ASSLAGTSGTGEQY
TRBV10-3,AISESPGNSPLH
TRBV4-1,ASSQETLAPVEQY
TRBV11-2,ASSTPGYSGNTIY
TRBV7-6,ASSLWTGVSGELF
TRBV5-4,ASSLWQNTGELF
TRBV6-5,ASRPQGAGGYT
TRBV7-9,ASSLTSYEQY
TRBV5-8,ASSLAVLGANLDTQY
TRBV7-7,ASSQSGNSYEQY
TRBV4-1,ASSQGNRGGLGNIQY
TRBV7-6,ASTHTSYRTTDTQY
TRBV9,ASSALGTGLRY
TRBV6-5,ASSYDRVRYEQY
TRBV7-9,ASSIGTNQPQH
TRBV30,AWDYDGQGETQY
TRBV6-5,ASSPGVAQY
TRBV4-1,ASSLGTEGHTGELF
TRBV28,ASSSGFSHYGYT
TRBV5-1,ASSKTGGPDTQY
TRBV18,ASTRIGSYNEQF
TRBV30,AWSSTGSGETQY
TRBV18,ASSTTGTGVTGELF
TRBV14,ASSQEQGFGYT
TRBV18,ASSPNKRSHRNSPLH
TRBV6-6,ASSPSSGGAGEQF
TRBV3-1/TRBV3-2,ASSQEIEGGELF
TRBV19,ATSTGTGELF
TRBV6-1,ASSEGIRSSYEQY
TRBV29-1,SASPGQGTYEQY
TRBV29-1,SVGGGGGRYEQY
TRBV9,ASRSERGIRAANVLT
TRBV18,ASSPRAGTGTYGYT
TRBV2,ASRDTGEEQF
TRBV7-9,ASSLAPSGTNEQF
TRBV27,ASSLAGMGETQY
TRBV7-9,ASSLVKAGNNEQF
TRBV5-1,ASSLVGLNTEAF
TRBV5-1,ASSLGWAERDTEAF
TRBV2,ASSDYRGRTDTQY